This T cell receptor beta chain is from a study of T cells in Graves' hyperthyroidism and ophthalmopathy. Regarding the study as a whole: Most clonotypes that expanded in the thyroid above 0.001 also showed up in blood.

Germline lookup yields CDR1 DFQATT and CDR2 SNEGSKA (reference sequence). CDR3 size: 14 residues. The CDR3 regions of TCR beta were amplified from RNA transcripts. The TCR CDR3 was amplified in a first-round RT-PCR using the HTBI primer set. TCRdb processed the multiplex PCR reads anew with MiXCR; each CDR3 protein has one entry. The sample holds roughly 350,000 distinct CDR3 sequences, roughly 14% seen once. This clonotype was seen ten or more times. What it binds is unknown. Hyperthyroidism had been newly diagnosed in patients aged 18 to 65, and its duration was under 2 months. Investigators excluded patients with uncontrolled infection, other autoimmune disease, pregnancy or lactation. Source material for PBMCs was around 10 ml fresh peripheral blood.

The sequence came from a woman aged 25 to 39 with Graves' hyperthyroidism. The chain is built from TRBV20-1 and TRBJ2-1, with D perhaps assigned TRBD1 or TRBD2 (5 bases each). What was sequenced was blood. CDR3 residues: CSAQGEGSYNEQFF. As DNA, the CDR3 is TGCAGCGCCCAGGGAGAGGGATCCTACAATGAGCAGTTCTTC.